The clone carrying this T cell receptor beta chain was found a few times. The data are from a study of blood T cells in healthy people across ages. Donation came from healthy Caucasian individuals in Russia who were aged roughly 6 to 95. Through a sample-barcoded 5' primer and a J-beta primer mix, a second PCR was run for roughly 7 to 12 cycles. TCRdb re-analysed the 5' RACE reads in MiXCR, keeping a single row per CDR3 protein. The sample records roughly 1.9 million distinct CDR3 sequences, about two fifths being singletons. With V trimmed by 6 bases and J by 4 bases, 6 bases remained unmatched. CDR3 length: 12 amino acids. The germline gives CDR1 DFQATT, CDR2 SNEGSKA (reference sequence).

Input material: blood. This TCR was sampled from a human donor in good health. The chain links TRBV20-1 to TRBJ2-7; 7 bases fit TRBD2. The CDR3 bases are TGCAGTGCCCAGACTAGCAGGTACGAGCAGTACTTC. It specifies CSAQTSRYEQYF.